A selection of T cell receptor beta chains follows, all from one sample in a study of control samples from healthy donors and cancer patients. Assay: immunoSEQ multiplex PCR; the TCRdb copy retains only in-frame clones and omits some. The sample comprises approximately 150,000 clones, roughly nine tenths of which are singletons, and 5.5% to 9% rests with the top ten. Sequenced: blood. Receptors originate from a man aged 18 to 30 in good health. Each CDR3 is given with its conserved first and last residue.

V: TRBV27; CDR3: CASSYSGQNTEAFF
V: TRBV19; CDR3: CASSRAVGNTIYF
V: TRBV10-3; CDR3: CAISEEGGQEKLFF
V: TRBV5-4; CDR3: CASSISHLTSSGNTIYF
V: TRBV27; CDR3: CASKPRQGETQYF
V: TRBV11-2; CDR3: CASSSLGRSSGNTIYF
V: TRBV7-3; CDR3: CASSLRGSTGELFF
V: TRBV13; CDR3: CASSLTGGVGYTF
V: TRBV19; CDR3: CASGDRGNSPLHF
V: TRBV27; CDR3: CASSLSRGGYNSPLHF
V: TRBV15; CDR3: CATSTPRQGETQYF
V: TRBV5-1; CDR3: CASSFEGTSPDTQYF
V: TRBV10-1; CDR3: CASRRQGAPKNIQYF
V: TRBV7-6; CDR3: CASSLHWDSNSPLHF
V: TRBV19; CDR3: CASKLESNQPQHF
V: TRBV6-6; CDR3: CASTYKETGLNTEAFF
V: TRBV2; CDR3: CASSGGTRGVGELFF